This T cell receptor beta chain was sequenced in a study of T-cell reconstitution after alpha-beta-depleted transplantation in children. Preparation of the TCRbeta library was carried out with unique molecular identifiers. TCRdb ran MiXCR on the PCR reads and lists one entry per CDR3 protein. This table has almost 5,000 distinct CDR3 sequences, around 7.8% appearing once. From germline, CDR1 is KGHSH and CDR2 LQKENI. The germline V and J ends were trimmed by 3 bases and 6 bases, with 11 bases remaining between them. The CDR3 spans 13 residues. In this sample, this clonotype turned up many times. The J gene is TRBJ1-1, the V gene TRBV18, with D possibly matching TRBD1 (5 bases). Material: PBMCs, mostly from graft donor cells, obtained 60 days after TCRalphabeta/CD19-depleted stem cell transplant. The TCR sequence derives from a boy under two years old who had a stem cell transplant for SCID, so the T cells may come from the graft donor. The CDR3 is CASSPRTTAEAFF. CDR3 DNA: TGTGCCAGCTCACCCAGGACAACGGCTGAAGCTTTCTTT.